Following are 14 T cell receptor beta chains from one sample sequenced in a study of OX40 agonist ivuxolimab in advanced cancers. Method: immunoSEQ multiplex PCR; TCRdb's copy keeps in-frame clones and lacks some. This table holds under 150,000 clones, about 93% found once. This specimen was CD4+ or CD8+ T cells sorted from blood, taken in a trial of the OX40 agonist ivuxolimab. Receptor source: an adult with an advanced solid tumor such as melanoma, head and neck, liver or kidney cancer.

The chain is built from TRBV5-6 and TRBJ2-1, with 9 bases identical to TRBD1. Germline-derived CDR1 and CDR2 are SGHDT and YYEEEE. V gave up 5 bases and J gave up 8 bases; unmatched junction bases: 8. The CDR3 runs 14 residues. CDR3 DNA sequence: TGTGCCAGCAGTTACCGGGACAGGGACCATGAGCAGTTCTTC. This translates into CASSYRDRDHEQFF.

This clone showed up just a few times. The chain employs TRBV10-3 and TRBJ2-1; tentatively, D is TRBD1 (5 bases). Germline CDR1 ENHRY, CDR2 SYGVKD. The CDR3 contains 14 residues. Trimming shortened V by 4 bases and J by 4 bases, and 11 bases separated the two germline ends. The CDR3 nucleotides are TGTGCCATCAGTGTCGACAGACTTTACAATGAGCAGTTCTTC. Translating gives CAISVDRLYNEQFF.

This chain links TRBV21-1 with TRBJ1-6. TRBV21-1 is designated a pseudogene. This CDR3 is 13 amino acids long. The CDR3 coding sequence is TGTGCCAGCAGGTTAAGGGTCCGATCACCCCTCCACTTT. It is translated as CASRLRVRSPLHF.

V gene TRBV5-5 combines with J gene TRBJ2-1; D tentatively reads TRBD1 or TRBD2 (6 bases each). CDR1 is SGHKS, CDR2 YYEKEE, per germline (reference sequence). V was shortened by 2 bases and J by 6 bases, with 9 bases between the two germline ends. The CDR3 runs 13 residues. CDR3: CASSLWGANEQFF. CDR3 DNA: TGTGCCAGCAGCTTATGGGGGGCCAATGAGCAGTTCTTC.

The chain recombines TRBV18 with TRBJ1-4; 10 nucleotides match TRBD1. The CDR3 contains 17 residues. Losses at the gene ends were 2 bases for V and 7 bases for J; bases not matched to a gene: 10. Germline V CDR1 and CDR2: KGHSH, LQKENI. The CDR3 is CASSPGTSGTGAEKLFF. The CDR3 DNA reads as TGTGCCAGCTCACCAGGAACGTCCGGGACAGGGGCTGAAAAACTGTTTTTT.

The V call is TRBV28, the J call TRBJ2-7; possibly TRBD1 or TRBD2 for D (7 bases each). CDR1 MDHEN and CDR2 SYDVKM come from the germline V gene. Trimming removed 0 bases from V and 5 bases from J, with 14 bases in between. The CDR3 consists of 15 residues. CDR3 in amino acids: CASSLWGRGGNEQYF. In DNA form, the CDR3 reads TGTGCCAGCAGTTTATGGGGCAGGGGGGGCAACGAGCAGTACTTC.

The chain joins TRBV25-1 to TRBJ1-6, with 11 bases lining up with TRBD1. The CDR3 has 13 residues. The germline V gene encodes CDR1 MGHDK and CDR2 SYGVNS. Losses at the gene ends were 6 bases for V and 10 bases for J; bases not matched to a gene: 2. The CDR3 region is CASSGTGGSPLHF. The CDR3 DNA is TGTGCCAGCAGCGGGACAGGGGGATCACCCCTCCACTTT.

Only one count was recorded for this clone. The chain has TRBV7-8 and TRBJ2-7, with TRBD1 matching 9 bases. The CDR3 extends over 15 amino acids. Germline assignment: CDR1 SGHVS and CDR2 FQNEAQ. V was clipped by 0 bases and J by 5 bases; unmatched bases: 5. CDR3 nucleotide sequence: TGTGCCAGCAGCTTAGCTAGGACAGGGGTAGACGAGCAGTACTTC. Encoded protein: CASSLARTGVDEQYF.

The chain carries TRBV7-9 and TRBJ1-5; no clear D. The V gene's germline CDR1 is SEHNR and CDR2 FQNEAQ (reference sequence). The CDR3 contains 15 residues. The ends were cut back, 1 base at V and 0 bases at J, with 7 bases in the middle. CDR3 nucleotide sequence: TGTGCCAGCAGCTTAGGAGAGTCTAGCAATCAGCCCCAGCATTTT. This codes for CASSLGESSNQPQHF.

The rearrangement links TRBV5-4 to TRBJ2-1; 9 bases are shared with TRBD1. V shed 4 bases and J 4 bases; nucleotides not matched to a gene: 6. This CDR3 has 15 residues. From germline, CDR1 is SGHNT and CDR2 YYREEE (reference sequence). The CDR3: CASSPWTGDYNEQFF. The CDR3 DNA is TGTGCCAGCAGCCCCTGGACAGGGGATTACAATGAGCAGTTCTTC.

The table lists this clone with a count of one. The chain has TRBV18 and TRBJ2-7, with 8 bases matching TRBD2. The CDR3 extends over 14 amino acids. J was trimmed by 4 bases and V by 3 bases; bases with no gene match: 5. Per the germline V gene, CDR1 is KGHSH and CDR2 is LQKENI. The CDR3 nucleotides are TGTGCCAGCTCACCGAGCGGGGGCGGGTACGAGCAGTACTTC. Translation: CASSPSGGGYEQYF.

This chain uses TRBV5-1 with TRBJ2-5; 7 bases agree with TRBD1. The CDR3 spans 13 residues. Trimming cost V 4 bases and J 5 bases; bases outside gene matches: 5. Germline lookup yields CDR1 SGHRS and CDR2 YFSETQ. CDR3 in amino acids: CASSQDRAETQYF. The CDR3 DNA follows: TGCGCCAGCAGCCAAGACAGGGCTGAGACCCAGTACTTC.

The CDR3 DNA sequence: TGTGCCAGCAGTTACTCGAGGCTCATGAACACCGGGGAGCTGTTTTTT. This encodes CASSYSRLMNTGELFF. The rearrangement links TRBV6-5 to TRBJ2-2; D gene ambiguous. V lost 0 bases and J lost 1, with 9 bases in between. Germline CDR1 reads MNHEY; CDR2 reads SVGAGI. This CDR3 has 16 amino acids.

The gene calls are TRBV6-1 and TRBJ1-5; unclear D gene. The CDR3 sequence is 12 residues long. V dropped 2 bases and J dropped 7 bases, with 6 bases sitting between them. CDR1 and CDR2 from the germline V gene are MNHNS and SASEGT. CDR3 coding DNA: TGTGCCAGCAGTGAATCGGGGCAGCCCCAGCATTTT. Protein sequence: CASSESGQPQHF.